This T cell receptor beta chain emerged from a study of CD8 T cells in Susac syndrome. Random hexamers were used to reverse transcribe an amount of about 0.5 to 1 ug RNA. Amplification of TCR beta CDR3 was carried out by immunoSEQ multiplex PCR, which covered 54 Vbeta and 13 Jbeta segments. Using its own MiXCR run on the immunoSEQ multiplex PCR reads, TCRdb lists one record per CDR3 protein. The sample has 150,000 to 200,000 distinct CDR3 sequences; roughly 92% are singletons. The receptor was isolated from a human donor in good health. The sample consisted of CD4+ T cells from PBMCs.

The CDR3 region has the DNA TGTGCCAGCAGCCAAGATAGGCAGTGGGCTTTCTTT. Protein: CASSQDRQWAFF. The chain employs TRBV14 and TRBJ1-1; D is ambiguous. Per germline, CDR1 SGHDN and CDR2 FVKESK. This CDR3 contains 12 residues. V shed 0 bases and J shed 11 bases, with 10 bases lying between them.